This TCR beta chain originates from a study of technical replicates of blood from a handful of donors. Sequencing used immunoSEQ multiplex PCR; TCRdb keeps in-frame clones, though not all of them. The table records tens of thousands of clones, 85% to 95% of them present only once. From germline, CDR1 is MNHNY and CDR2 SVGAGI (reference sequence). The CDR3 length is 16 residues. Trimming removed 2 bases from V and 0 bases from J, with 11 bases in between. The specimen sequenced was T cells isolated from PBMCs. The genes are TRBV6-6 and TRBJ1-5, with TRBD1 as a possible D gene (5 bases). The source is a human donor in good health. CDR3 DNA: TGTGCCAGCAGTTACAGCCCAGGGATTAGCAATCAGCCCCAGCATTTT. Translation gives CASSYSPGISNQPQHF.